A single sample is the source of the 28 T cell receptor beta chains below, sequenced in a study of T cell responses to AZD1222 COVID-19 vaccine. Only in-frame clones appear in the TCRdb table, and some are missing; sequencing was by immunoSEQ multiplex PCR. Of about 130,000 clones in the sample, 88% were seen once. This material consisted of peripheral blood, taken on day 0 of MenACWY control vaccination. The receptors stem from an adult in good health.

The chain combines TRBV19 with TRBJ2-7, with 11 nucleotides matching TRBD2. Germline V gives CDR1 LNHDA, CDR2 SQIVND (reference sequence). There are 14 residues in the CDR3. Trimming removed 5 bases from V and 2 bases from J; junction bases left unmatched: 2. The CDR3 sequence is CASSVLAGAYEQYF. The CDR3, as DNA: TGTGCCAGTAGTGTACTAGCGGGGGCCTACGAGCAGTACTTC.

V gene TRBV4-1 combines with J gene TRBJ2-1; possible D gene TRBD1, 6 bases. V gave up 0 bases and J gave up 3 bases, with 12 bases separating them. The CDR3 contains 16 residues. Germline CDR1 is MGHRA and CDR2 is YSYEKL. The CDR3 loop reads CASSQDLGRGYNEQFF. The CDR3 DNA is TGCGCCAGCAGCCAAGATTTAGGCAGGGGCTACAATGAGCAGTTCTTC.

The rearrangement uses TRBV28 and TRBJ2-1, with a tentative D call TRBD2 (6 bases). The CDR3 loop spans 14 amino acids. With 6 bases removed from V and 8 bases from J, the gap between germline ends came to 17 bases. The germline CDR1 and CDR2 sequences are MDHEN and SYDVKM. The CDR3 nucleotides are TGTGCCAGCAGACCCAGCGGGCCGGGCGATGAGCAGTTCTTC. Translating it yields CASRPSGPGDEQFF.

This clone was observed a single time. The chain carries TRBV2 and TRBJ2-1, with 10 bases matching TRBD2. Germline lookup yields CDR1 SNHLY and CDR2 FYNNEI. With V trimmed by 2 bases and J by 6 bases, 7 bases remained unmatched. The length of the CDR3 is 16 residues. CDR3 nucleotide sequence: TGTGCCAGCAGTGAACCGGGACTAGCGATGACCAATGAGCAGTTCTTC. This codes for CASSEPGLAMTNEQFF.

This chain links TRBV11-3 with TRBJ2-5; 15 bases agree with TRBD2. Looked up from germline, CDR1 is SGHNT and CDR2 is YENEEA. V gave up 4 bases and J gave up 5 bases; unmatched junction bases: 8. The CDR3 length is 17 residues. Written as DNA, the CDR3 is TGTGCCAGCAGCTCCGGGACTAGCGGGGGGCCAACGGAGACCCAGTACTTC. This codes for CASSSGTSGGPTETQYF.

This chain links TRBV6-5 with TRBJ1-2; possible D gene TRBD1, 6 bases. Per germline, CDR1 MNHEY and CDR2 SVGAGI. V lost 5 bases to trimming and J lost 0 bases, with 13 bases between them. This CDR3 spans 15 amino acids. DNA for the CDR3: TGTGCCAGCAGTAGTGAACAGGGCCCTAACTATGGCTACACCTTC. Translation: CASSSEQGPNYGYTF.

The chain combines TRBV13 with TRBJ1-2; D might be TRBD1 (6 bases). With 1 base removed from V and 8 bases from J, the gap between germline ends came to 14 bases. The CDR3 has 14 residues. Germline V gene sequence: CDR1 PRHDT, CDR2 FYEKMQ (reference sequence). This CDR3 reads CASSLAWTEGGYTF. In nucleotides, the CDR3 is TGTGCCAGCAGCTTAGCCTGGACAGAAGGCGGCTACACCTTC.

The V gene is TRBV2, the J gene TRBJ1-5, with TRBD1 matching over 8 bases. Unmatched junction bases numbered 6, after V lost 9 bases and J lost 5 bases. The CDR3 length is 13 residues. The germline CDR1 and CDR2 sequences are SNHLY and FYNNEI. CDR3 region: CASGQGRDQPQHF. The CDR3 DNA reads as TGTGCCAGTGGACAGGGCCGGGATCAGCCCCAGCATTTT.

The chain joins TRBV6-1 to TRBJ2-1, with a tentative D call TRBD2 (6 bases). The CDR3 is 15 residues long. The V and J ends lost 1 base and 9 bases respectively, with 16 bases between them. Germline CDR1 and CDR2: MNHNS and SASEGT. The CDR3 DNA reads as TGTGCCAGCAGTGAAGGACTAGTGATTTCTGGTGAGCAGTTCTTC. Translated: CASSEGLVISGEQFF.

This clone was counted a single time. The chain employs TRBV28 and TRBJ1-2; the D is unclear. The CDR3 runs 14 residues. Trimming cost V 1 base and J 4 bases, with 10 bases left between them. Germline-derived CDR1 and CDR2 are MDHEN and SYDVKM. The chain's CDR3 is CASSLSGNFYGYTF. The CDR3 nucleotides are TGTGCCAGCAGTTTATCGGGCAATTTCTATGGCTACACCTTC.

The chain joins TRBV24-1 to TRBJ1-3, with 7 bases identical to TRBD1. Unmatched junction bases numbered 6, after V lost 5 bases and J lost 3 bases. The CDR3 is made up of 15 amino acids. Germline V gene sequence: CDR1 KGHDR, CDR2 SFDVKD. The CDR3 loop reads CATSAPTGYGNTIYF. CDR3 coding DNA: TGTGCCACCAGTGCCCCGACAGGGTATGGAAACACCATATATTTT.

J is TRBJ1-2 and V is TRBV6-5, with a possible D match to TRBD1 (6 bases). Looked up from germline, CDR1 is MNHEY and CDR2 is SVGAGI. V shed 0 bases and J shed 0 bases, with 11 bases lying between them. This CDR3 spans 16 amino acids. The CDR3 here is CASSYSAQGANYGYTF. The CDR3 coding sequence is TGTGCCAGCAGTTACTCCGCACAGGGAGCTAACTATGGCTACACCTTC.

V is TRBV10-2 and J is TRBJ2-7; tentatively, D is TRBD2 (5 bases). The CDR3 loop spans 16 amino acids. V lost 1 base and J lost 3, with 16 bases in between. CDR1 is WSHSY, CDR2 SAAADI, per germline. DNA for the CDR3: TGCGCCAGCAGTGAGTGTACTAGTTATTTAGTCTACGAGCAGTACTTC. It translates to CASSECTSYLVYEQYF.

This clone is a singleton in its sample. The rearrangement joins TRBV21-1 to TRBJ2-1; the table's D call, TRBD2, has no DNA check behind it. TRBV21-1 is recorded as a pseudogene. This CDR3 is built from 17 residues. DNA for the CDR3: TGTGCCAGCAGCAAAGCCGGGCAGCGGGAGCCTTACAATGAGCAGTTCTTC. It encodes CASSKAGQREPYNEQFF.

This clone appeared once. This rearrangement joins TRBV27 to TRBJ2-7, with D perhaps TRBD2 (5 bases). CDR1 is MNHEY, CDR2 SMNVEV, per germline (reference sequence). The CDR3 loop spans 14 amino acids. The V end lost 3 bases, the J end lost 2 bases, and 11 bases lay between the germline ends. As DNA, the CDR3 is TGTGCCAGCAGTTTTGCAGCGGCCCCCTACGAGCAGTACTTC. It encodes CASSFAAAPYEQYF.

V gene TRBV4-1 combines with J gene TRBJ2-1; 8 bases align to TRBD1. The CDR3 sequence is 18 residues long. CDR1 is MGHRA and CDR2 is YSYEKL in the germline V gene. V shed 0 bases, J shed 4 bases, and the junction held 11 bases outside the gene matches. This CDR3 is CASSQDPDRADSYNEQFF. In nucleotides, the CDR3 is TGCGCCAGCAGCCAAGACCCGGACAGGGCAGACTCATACAATGAGCAGTTCTTC.

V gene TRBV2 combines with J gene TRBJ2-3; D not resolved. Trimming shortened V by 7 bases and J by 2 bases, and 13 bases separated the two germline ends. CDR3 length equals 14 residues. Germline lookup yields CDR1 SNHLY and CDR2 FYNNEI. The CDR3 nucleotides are TGTGCCAGCAAACTGGGTGAGGTCACAGATACGCAGTATTTT. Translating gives CASKLGEVTDTQYF. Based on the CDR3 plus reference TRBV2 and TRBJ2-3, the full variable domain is EPEVTQTPSHQVTQMGQEVILRCVPISNHLYFYWYRQILGQKVEFLVSFYNNEISEKSEIFDDQFSVERPDGSNFTLKIRSTKLEDSAMYFCASKLGEVTDTQYFGPGTRLTVL.

The CDR3 region has the DNA TGTGCCAGCAGCTCCCTCATTGGGTACGAGCAGTACTTC. Amino acid sequence: CASSSLIGYEQYF. This sequence joins TRBV11-2 and TRBJ2-7; D remains unclear. Trimming pared 4 bases from V and 4 bases from J, leaving 11 bases between. The CDR3 covers 13 residues. Germline values: CDR1 SGHAT, CDR2 FQNNGV.

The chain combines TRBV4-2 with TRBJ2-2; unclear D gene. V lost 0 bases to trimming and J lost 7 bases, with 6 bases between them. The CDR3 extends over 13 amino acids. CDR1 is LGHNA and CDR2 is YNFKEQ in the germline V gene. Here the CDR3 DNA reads TGTGCCAGCAGCCAAGAGAGGCTCGGGGAGCTGTTTTTT. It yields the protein CASSQERLGELFF.

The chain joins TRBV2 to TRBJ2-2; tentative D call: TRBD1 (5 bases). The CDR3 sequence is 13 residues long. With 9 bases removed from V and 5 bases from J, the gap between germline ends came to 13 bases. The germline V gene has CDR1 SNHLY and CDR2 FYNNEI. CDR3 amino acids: CARQVFGTGELFF. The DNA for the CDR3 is TGTGCCAGACAGGTCTTTGGGACCGGGGAGCTGTTTTTT.

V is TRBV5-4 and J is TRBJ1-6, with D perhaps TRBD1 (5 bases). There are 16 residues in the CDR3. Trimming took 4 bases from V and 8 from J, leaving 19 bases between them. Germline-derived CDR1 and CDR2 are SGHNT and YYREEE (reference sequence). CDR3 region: CASSTREGPGDSPLHF. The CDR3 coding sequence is TGTGCCAGCAGCACCCGGGAGGGACCGGGGGATTCACCCCTCCACTTT.

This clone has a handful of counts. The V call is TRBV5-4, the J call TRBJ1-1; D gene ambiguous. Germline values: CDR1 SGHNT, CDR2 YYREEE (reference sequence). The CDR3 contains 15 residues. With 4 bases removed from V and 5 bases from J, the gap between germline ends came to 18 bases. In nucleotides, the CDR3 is TGTGCCAGCAGCCCGCAGACAACATCGGCGACTGAAGCTTTCTTT. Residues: CASSPQTTSATEAFF.

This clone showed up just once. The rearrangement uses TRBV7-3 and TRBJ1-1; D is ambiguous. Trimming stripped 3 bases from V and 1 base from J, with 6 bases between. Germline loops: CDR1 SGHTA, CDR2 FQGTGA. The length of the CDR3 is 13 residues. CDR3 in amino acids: CASSFGKNTEAFF. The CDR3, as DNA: TGTGCCAGCAGCTTTGGGAAGAACACTGAAGCTTTCTTT. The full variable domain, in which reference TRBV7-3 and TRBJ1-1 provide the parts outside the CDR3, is GAGVSQTPSNKVTEKGKYVELRCDPISGHTALYWYRQSLGQGPEFLIYFQGTGAADDSGLPNDRFFAVRPEGSVSTLKIQRTERGDSAVYLCASSFGKNTEAFFGQGTRLTVV.

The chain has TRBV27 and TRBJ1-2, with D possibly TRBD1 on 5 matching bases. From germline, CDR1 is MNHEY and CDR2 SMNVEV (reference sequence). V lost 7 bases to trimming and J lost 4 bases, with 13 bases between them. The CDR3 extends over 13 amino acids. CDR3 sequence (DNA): TGTGCCAGCAAAAGTTCCGGGACCTATGGCTACACCTTC. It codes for CASKSSGTYGYTF.

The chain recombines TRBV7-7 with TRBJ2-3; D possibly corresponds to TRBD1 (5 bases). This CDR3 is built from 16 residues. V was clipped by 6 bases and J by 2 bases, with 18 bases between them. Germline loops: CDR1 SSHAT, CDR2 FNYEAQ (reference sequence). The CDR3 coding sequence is TGTGCCAGCAGTCCACTTACAGGAACACCCACAGATACGCAGTATTTT. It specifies CASSPLTGTPTDTQYF.

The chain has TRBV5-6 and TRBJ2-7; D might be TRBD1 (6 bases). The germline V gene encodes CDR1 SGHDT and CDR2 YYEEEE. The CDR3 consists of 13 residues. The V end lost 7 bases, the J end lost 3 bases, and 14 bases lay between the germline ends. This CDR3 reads CASSTGTLYEQYF. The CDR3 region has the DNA TGTGCCAGCTCGACCGGGACACTCTACGAGCAGTACTTC.

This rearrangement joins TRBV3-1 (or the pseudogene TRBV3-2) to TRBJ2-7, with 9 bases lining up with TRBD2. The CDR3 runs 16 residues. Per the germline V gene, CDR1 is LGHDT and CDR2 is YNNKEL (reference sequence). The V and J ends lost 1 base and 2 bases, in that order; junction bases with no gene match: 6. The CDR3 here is CASSQGLAGRTYEQYF. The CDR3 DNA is TGTGCCAGCAGCCAAGGTCTAGCGGGAAGAACCTACGAGCAGTACTTC.

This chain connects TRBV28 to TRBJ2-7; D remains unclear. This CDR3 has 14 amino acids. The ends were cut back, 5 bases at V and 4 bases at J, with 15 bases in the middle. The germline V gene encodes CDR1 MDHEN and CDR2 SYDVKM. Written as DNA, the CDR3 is TGTGCCAGCAGTACCCGATGGACCGGTTACGAGCAGTACTTC. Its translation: CASSTRWTGYEQYF. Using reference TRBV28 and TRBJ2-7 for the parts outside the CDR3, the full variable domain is DVKVTQSSRYLVKRTGEKVFLECVQDMDHENMFWYRQDPGLGLRLIYFSYDVKMKEKGDIPEGYSVSREKKERFSLILESASTNQTSMYLCASSTRWTGYEQYFGPGTRLTVT.